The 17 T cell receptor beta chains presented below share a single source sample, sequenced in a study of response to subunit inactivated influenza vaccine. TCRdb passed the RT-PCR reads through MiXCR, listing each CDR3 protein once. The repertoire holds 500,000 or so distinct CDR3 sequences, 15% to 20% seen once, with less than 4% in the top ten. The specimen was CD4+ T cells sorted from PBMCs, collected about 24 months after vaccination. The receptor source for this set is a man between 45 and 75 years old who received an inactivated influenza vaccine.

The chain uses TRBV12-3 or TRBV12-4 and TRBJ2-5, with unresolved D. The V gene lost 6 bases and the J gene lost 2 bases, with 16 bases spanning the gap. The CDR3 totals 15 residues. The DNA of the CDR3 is TGTGCCAGCAGCTCCTGGGGTCTGGGGCAAGAGACCCAGTACTTC. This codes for CASSSWGLGQETQYF.

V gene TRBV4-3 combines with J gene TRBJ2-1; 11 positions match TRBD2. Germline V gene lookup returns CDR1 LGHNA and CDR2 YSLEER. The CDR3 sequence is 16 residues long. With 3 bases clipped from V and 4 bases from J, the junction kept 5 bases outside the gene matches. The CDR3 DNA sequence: TGCGCCAGCAGCCATAGCGGGGGGGCCTTTTACAATGAGCAGTTCTTC. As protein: CASSHSGGAFYNEQFF.

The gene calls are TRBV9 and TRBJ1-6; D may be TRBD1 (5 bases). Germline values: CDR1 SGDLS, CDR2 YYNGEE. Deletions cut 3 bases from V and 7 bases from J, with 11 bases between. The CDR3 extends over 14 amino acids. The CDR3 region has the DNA TGTGCCAGCAGCGCCTTTGCAGGGAATTCACCCCTCCACTTT. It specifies CASSAFAGNSPLHF.

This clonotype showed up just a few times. CDR3 sequence (DNA): TGTGCCAGCAGTTTGGACAGCCTCCTAAATGAAAAACTGTTTTTT. This translates into CASSLDSLLNEKLFF. The chain carries TRBV12-3 or TRBV12-4 and TRBJ1-4; tentative D call: TRBD1 (6 bases). The germline V and J ends were trimmed by 3 bases and 5 bases, with 13 bases remaining between them. The CDR3 is 15 amino acids.

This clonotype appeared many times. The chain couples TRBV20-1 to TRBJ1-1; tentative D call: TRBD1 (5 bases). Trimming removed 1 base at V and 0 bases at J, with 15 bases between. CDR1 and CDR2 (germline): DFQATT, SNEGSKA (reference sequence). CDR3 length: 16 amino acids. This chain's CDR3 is CSARAGARWVNTEAFF. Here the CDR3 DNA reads TGCAGTGCTAGAGCCGGGGCTCGGTGGGTGAACACTGAAGCTTTCTTT.

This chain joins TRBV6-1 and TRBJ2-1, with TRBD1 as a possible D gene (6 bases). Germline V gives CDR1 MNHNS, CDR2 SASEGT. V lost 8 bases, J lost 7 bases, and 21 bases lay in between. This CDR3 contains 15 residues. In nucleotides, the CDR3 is TGTGCCAGCGGGTTGGGACAATCTTTAGTTAATGAGCAGTTCTTC. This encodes CASGLGQSLVNEQFF.

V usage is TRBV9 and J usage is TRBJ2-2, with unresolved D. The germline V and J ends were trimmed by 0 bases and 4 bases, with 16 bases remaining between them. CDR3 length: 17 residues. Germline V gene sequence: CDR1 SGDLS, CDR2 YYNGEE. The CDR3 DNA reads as TGTGCCAGCAGCGTAGGGAAAGGAAGTGAGAGCACCGGGGAGCTGTTTTTT. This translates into CASSVGKGSESTGELFF.

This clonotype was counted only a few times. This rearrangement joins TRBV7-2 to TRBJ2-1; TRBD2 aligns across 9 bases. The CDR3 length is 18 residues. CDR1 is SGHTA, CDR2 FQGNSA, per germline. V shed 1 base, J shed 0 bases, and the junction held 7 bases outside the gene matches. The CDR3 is CASSLGRREGSSYNEQFF. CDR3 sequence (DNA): TGTGCCAGCAGCTTAGGGCGGCGGGAGGGAAGCTCCTACAATGAGCAGTTCTTC.

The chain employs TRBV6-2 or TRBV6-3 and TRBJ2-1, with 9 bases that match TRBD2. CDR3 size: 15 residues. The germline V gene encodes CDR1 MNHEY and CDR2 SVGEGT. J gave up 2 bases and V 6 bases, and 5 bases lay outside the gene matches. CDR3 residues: CASRRGLAAYNEQFF. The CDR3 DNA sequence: TGTGCCAGCAGAAGGGGACTAGCAGCCTACAATGAGCAGTTCTTC.

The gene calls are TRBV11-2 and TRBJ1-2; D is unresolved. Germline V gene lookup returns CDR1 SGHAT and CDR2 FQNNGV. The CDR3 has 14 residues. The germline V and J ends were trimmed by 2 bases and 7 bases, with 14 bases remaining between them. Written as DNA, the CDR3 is TGTGCCAGCAGCTTACAGGAATCGTCGTTTGGCTACACCTTC. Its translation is CASSLQESSFGYTF.

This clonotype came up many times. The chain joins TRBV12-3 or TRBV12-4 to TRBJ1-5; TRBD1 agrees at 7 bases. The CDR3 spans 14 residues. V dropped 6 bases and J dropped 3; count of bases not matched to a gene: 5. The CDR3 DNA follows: TGTGCCAGCAGCCCCGGGACAGTCAATCAGCCCCAGCATTTT. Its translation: CASSPGTVNQPQHF.

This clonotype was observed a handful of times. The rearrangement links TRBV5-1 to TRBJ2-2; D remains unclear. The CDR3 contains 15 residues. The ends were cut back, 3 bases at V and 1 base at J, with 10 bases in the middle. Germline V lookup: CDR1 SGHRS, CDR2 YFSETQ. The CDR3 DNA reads TGCGCCAGCAGCTCAGTTACAATGAACACCGGGGAGCTGTTTTTT. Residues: CASSSVTMNTGELFF.

The CDR3 region is CASIGTWADTGELFF. The CDR3 region has the DNA TGTGCCAGCATCGGCACATGGGCCGACACCGGGGAGCTGTTTTTT. The V call is TRBV12-3 or TRBV12-4, the J call TRBJ2-2; D uncertain. Trimming stripped 7 bases from V and 3 bases from J, with 15 bases between. The CDR3 runs to 15 residues.

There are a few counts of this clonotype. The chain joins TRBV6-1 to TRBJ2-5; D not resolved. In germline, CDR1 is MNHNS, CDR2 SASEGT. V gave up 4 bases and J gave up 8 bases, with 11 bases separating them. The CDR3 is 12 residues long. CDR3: CASSAPQVTQYF. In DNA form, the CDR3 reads TGTGCCAGCAGTGCCCCCCAAGTAACCCAGTACTTC.

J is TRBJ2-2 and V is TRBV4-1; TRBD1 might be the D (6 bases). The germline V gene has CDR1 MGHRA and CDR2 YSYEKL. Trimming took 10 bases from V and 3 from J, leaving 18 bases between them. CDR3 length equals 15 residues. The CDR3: CATRDTISDTGELFF. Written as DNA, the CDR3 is TGCGCCACCAGGGACACGATCTCCGACACCGGGGAGCTGTTTTTT.

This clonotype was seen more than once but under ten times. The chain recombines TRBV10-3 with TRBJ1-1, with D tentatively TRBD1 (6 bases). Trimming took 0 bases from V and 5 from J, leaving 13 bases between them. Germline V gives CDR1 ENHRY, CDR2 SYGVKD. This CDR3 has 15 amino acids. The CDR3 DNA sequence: TGTGCCATCAGTGAGTCGCCGGGGGCCAATACTGAAGCTTTCTTT. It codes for CAISESPGANTEAFF.

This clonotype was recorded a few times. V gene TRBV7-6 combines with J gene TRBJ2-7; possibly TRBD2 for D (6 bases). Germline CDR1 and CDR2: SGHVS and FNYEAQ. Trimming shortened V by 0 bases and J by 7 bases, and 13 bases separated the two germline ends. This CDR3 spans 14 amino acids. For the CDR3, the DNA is TGTGCCAGCAGCTTAGCGCAAGGGACTCCTGAGCAGTACTTC. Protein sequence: CASSLAQGTPEQYF.